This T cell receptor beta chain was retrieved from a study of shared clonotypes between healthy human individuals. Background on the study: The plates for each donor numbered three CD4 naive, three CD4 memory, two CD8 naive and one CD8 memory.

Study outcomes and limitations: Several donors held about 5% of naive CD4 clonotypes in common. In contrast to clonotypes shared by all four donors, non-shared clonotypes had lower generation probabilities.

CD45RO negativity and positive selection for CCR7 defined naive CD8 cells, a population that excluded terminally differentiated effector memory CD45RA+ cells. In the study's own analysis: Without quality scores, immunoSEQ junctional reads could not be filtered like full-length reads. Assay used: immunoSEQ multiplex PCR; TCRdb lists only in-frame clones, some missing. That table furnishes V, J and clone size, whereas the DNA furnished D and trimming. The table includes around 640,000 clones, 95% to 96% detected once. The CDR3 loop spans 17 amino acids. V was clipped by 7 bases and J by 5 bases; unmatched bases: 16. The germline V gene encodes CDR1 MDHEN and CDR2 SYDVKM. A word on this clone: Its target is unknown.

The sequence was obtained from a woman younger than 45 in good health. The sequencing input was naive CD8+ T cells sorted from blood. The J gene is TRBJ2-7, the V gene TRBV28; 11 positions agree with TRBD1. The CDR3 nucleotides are TGTGCCAGCAACTCCGGCCTCAGGACAGGGGGCAGCGACGAGCAGTACTTC. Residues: CASNSGLRTGGSDEQYF.